This record concerns one T cell receptor (beta chain) sequence. The sample comes from a study of T cell responses to AZD1222 COVID-19 vaccine. Data came from immunoSEQ multiplex PCR; TCRdb stores just in-frame clones and leaves some out. Altogether approximately 130,000 clones are present, over 90% being singletons, with the ten largest covering 0.91%. J gave up 4 bases and V 2 bases, and 10 bases lay outside the gene matches. This CDR3 region has 16 residues. This chain uses TRBV6-7 with TRBJ1-1; TRBD1 agrees at 7 bases. TRBV6-7 counts as an open reading frame of uncertain function. The material sequenced was peripheral blood, taken on day 0 of AZD1222 vaccination. The clonotype was recovered from an adult in good health. The CDR3: CASSYADRVRGTEAFF. Here the CDR3 DNA reads TGTGCCAGCAGTTACGCCGACAGGGTGAGGGGCACTGAAGCTTTCTTT.